This is a list of T cell receptor beta chains from one sample in a study of CD8+ T cells in alopecia areata. The method was immunoSEQ multiplex PCR; TCRdb's version includes in-frame clones alone and lacks a portion of them. The sample records about 150,000 clones, roughly 50% being singletons. The material was CD8+ T cells sorted from blood, obtained at week 4, from a patient treated with tofacitinib. These receptors were taken from a human donor with alopecia areata. The CDR3 runs from the conserved cysteine through the conserved F or W. The D gene is left open where the match is weak. Expanded clones are given a class, and other clones once, few, many or no size at all.

size: few
D: -
V: TRBV21-1
length: 16
J: TRBJ2-3
CDR3: CASSKAAGGLVDTQYF
DNA: TGTGCCAGCAGCAAAGCGGCGGGGGGGCTTGTAGATACGCAGTATTTT

size: -
D: -
V: TRBV4-2
length: 12
J: TRBJ2-7
CDR3: CASSQDVTEQYF
DNA: TGTGCCAGCAGCCAAGACGTGACGGAGCAGTACTTC

size: -
D: -
V: TRBV19
length: 14
J: TRBJ2-3
CDR3: CASSMMRGTDTQYF
DNA: TGTGCCAGTAGTATGATGAGGGGGACAGATACGCAGTATTTT

size: few
D: -
V: TRBV19
length: 15
J: TRBJ1-5
CDR3: CASSIAGITAQPQHF
DNA: TGTGCCAGTAGTATAGCAGGGATCACGGCTCAGCCCCAGCATTTT

size: few
D: -
V: TRBV14
length: 13
J: TRBJ2-2
CDR3: CASSLTGSRELFF
DNA: TGTGCCAGCAGCCTCACAGGGTCGCGGGAGCTGTTTTTT

size: -
D: -
V: TRBV27
length: 15
J: TRBJ1-5
CDR3: CASSPLTISNQPQHF
DNA: TGTGCCAGCAGTCCCCTGACCATTAGCAATCAGCCCCAGCATTTT

size: few
D: -
V: TRBV30
length: 14
J: TRBJ1-2
CDR3: CAWSVGTKSYGYTF
DNA: TGTGCCTGGAGTGTGGGGACAAAGTCGTATGGCTACACCTTC

size: -
D: -
V: TRBV27
length: 14
J: TRBJ1-6
CDR3: CASTAEPYNSPLHF
DNA: TGTGCCAGCACCGCGGAACCCTATAATTCACCCCTCCACTTT

size: few
D: -
V: TRBV30
length: 14
J: TRBJ1-2
CDR3: CAWSSGAGSGGYTF
DNA: TGTGCCTGGAGTTCTGGGGCCGGCAGTGGTGGCTACACCTTC

size: few
D: TRBD2
V: TRBV13
length: 14
J: TRBJ2-3
CDR3: CASRSGGPTDTQYF
DNA: TGTGCCAGCAGATCGGGGGGGCCGACGGATACGCAGTATTTT

size: -
D: TRBD1
V: TRBV13
length: 15
J: TRBJ2-1
CDR3: CASSLRQGILDEQFF
DNA: TGTGCCAGCAGCTTAAGACAGGGTATCTTGGATGAGCAGTTCTTC

size: -
D: -
V: TRBV13
length: 12
J: TRBJ2-2
CDR3: CASGANTGELFF
DNA: TGTGCCAGCGGCGCGAACACCGGGGAGCTGTTTTTT

size: -
D: TRBD1
V: TRBV29-1
length: 13
J: TRBJ2-1
CDR3: CSALDRGNDEQFF
DNA: TGCAGCGCCTTAGACAGGGGGAACGATGAGCAGTTCTTC

size: -
D: TRBD1
V: TRBV30
length: 14
J: TRBJ2-3
CDR3: CARRDSQYPDTQYF
DNA: TGTGCCAGAAGGGACAGTCAATATCCAGATACGCAGTATTTT

size: -
D: -
V: TRBV30
length: 12
J: TRBJ2-1
CDR3: CAWSVGPYEQFF
DNA: TGTGCCTGGAGTGTAGGCCCCTATGAGCAGTTCTTC

size: -
D: -
V: TRBV4-1
length: 15
J: TRBJ2-3
CDR3: CASSPPQGSADTQYF
DNA: TGCGCCAGCAGCCCGCCCCAGGGTAGCGCAGATACGCAGTATTTT

size: few
D: -
V: TRBV30
length: 13
J: TRBJ1-1
CDR3: CAWSVGSAAEAFF
DNA: TGTGCCTGGAGTGTAGGATCAGCTGCTGAAGCTTTCTTT

size: -
D: TRBD2
V: TRBV13
length: 17
J: TRBJ2-2
CDR3: CASSFGTSGKYTGELFF
DNA: TGTGCCAGCAGCTTTGGGACTAGCGGGAAATACACCGGGGAGCTGTTTTTT

size: -
D: -
V: TRBV2
length: 13
J: TRBJ1-2
CDR3: CASGPGGLYGYTF
DNA: TGTGCCAGCGGCCCGGGGGGTCTCTATGGCTACACCTTC

size: -
D: -
V: TRBV30
length: 14
J: TRBJ2-7
CDR3: CAWSAYGGPAEQYF
DNA: TGTGCCTGGAGTGCATACGGGGGGCCCGCCGAGCAGTACTTC

size: -
D: TRBD1
V: TRBV29-1
length: 14
J: TRBJ2-7
CDR3: CSVIGTGGTYEQYF
DNA: TGCAGCGTTATCGGGACAGGGGGCACCTACGAGCAGTACTTC

size: -
D: TRBD1
V: TRBV13
length: 14
J: TRBJ1-2
CDR3: CASSVGQGAFGYTF
DNA: TGTGCCAGCAGCGTAGGACAGGGGGCGTTCGGCTACACCTTC

size: once
D: -
V: TRBV5-6
length: 17
J: TRBJ1-5
CDR3: CASSGGGIGNSNQPQHF
DNA: TGTGCCAGCAGCGGAGGGGGGATCGGCAATAGCAATCAGCCCCAGCATTTT

size: -
D: TRBD1
V: TRBV6-6
length: 15
J: TRBJ1-2
CDR3: CASIPGQGGEYGYTF
DNA: TGTGCCAGCATCCCGGGACAGGGAGGAGAGTATGGCTACACCTTC

size: -
D: TRBD1
V: TRBV13
length: 14
J: TRBJ1-5
CDR3: CASSASTGQQPQHF
DNA: TGTGCCAGCAGCGCCTCGACAGGGCAACAGCCCCAGCATTTT

size: -
D: TRBD1
V: TRBV2
length: 13
J: TRBJ2-5
CDR3: CASLWTGEETQYF
DNA: TGTGCCAGCCTTTGGACAGGCGAAGAGACCCAGTACTTC

size: -
D: TRBD1
V: TRBV27
length: 14
J: TRBJ1-2
CDR3: CASSSEDRGLGYTF
DNA: TGTGCCAGCAGTTCCGAGGACAGGGGGCTTGGCTACACCTTC

size: -
D: -
V: TRBV13
length: 15
J: TRBJ2-4
CDR3: CASVHSEGAKNIQYF
DNA: TGTGCCAGCGTACACTCAGAAGGAGCCAAAAACATTCAGTACTTC

size: -
D: -
V: TRBV9
length: 17
J: TRBJ1-5
CDR3: CASSVGPGGVMDQPQHF
DNA: TGTGCCAGCAGCGTAGGTCCCGGGGGAGTGATGGATCAGCCCCAGCATTTT

size: -
D: -
V: TRBV5-4
length: 13
J: TRBJ1-2
CDR3: CASSSKTVYGYTF
DNA: TGTGCCAGCAGCTCCAAGACAGTCTATGGCTACACCTTC

size: -
D: -
V: TRBV9
length: 14
J: TRBJ2-1
CDR3: CASSGIAAYNEQFF
DNA: TGTGCCAGCAGCGGCATAGCGGCCTACAATGAGCAGTTCTTC

size: few
D: -
V: TRBV6-5
length: 13
J: TRBJ1-1
CDR3: CASTPRGTTEAFF
DNA: TGTGCCAGCACCCCGAGGGGGACGACTGAAGCTTTCTTT

size: many
D: -
V: TRBV9
length: 12
J: TRBJ2-7
CDR3: CASSVGGDEQYF
DNA: TGTGCCAGCAGCGTAGGAGGGGACGAGCAGTACTTC